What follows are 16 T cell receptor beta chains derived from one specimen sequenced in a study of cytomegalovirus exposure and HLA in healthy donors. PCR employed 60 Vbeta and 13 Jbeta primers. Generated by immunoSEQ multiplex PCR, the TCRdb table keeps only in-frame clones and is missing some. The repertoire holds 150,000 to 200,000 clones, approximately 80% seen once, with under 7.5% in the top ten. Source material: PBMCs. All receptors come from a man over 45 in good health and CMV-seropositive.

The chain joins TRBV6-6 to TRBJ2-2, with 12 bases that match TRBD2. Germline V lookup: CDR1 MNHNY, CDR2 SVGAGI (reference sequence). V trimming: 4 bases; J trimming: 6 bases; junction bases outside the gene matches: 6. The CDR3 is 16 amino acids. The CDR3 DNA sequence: TGTGCCAGCAGTTCCCCGGGACTAGCGGGTTCCGGGGAGCTGTTTTTT. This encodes CASSSPGLAGSGELFF.

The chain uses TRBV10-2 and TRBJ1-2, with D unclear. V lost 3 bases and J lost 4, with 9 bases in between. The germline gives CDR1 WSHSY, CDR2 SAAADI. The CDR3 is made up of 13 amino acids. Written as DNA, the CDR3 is TGCGCCAGCAGTGACCAGAACCTCTATGGCTACACCTTC. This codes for CASSDQNLYGYTF.

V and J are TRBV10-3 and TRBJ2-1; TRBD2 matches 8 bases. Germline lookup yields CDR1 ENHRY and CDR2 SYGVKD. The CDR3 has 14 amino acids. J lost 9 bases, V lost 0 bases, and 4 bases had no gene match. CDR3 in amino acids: CAISESSSGIEQFF. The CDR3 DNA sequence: TGTGCCATCAGTGAGTCTAGTAGCGGGATTGAGCAGTTCTTC.

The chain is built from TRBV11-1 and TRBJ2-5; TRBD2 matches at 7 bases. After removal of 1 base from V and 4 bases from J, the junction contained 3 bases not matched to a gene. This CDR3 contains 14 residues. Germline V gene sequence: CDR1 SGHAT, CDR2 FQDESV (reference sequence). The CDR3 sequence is CASSLVAGVETQYF. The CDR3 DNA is TGTGCCAGCAGCTTAGTCGCGGGGGTAGAGACCCAGTACTTC.

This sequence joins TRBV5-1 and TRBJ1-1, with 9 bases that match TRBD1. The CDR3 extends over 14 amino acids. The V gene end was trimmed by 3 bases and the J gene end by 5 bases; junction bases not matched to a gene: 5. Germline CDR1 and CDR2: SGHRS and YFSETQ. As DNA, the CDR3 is TGCGCCAGCAGCTGGGACAGGGTTAGGACTGAAGCTTTCTTT. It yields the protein CASSWDRVRTEAFF.

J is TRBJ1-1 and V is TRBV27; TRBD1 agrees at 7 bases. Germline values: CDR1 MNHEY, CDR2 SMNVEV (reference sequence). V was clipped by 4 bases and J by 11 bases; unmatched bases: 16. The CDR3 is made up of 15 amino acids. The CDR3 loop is CASSSQGLPVRIAFF. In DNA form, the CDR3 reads TGTGCCAGCAGTTCACAGGGGTTGCCCGTTAGGATCGCTTTCTTT.

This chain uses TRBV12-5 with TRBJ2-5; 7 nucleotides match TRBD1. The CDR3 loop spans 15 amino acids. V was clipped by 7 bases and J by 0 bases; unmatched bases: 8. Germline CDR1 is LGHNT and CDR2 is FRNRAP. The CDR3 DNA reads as TGTGCTAGTGTTCTCTTCGGGACAGACCAAGAGACCCAGTACTTC. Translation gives CASVLFGTDQETQYF.

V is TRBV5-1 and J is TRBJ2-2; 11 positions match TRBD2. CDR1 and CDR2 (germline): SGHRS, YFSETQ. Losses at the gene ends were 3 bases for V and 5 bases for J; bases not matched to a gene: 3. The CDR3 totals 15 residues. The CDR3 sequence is CASSYSSGGTGELFF. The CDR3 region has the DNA TGCGCCAGCAGCTACTCTAGCGGGGGGACCGGGGAGCTGTTTTTT.

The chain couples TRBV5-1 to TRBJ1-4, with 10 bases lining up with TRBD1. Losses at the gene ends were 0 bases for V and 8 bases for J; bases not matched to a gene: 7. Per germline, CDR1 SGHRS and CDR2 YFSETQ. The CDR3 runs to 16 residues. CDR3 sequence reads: CASSLAGTGVREKLFF. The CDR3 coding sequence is TGCGCCAGCAGCTTGGCCGGGACAGGGGTTCGGGAAAAACTGTTTTTT.

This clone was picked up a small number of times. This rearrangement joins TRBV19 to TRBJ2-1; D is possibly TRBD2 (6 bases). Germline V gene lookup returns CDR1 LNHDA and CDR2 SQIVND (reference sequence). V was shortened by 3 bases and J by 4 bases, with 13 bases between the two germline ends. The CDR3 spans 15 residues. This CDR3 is CASSIVRGKYNEQFF. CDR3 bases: TGTGCCAGTAGTATTGTGCGCGGGAAGTACAATGAGCAGTTCTTC.

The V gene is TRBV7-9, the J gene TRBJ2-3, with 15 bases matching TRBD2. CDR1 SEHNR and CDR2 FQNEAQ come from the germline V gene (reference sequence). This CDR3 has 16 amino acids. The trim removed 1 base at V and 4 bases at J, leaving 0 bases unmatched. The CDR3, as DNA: TGTGCCAGCAGCTTAGGGACTAGCGGGGGGGCAGATACGCAGTATTTT. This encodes CASSLGTSGGADTQYF.

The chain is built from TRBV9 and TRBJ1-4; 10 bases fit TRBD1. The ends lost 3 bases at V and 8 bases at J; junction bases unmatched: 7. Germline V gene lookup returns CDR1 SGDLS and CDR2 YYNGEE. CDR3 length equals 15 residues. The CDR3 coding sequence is TGTGCCAGCAGCGCATGGACAGGGGGATCGGAAAAACTGTTTTTT. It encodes CASSAWTGGSEKLFF. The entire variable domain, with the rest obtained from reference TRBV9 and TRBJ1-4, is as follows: DSGVTQTPKHLITATGQRVTLRCSPRSGDLSVYWYQQSLDQGLQFLIQYYNGEERAKGNILERFSAQQFPDLHSELNLSSLELGDSALYFCASSAWTGGSEKLFFGSGTQLSVL.

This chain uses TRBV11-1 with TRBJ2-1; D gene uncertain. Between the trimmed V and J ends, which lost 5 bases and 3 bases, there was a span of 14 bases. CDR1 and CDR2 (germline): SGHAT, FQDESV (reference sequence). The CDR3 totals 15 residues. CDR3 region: CASSPDTAFYNEQFF. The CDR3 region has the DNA TGTGCCAGCAGCCCTGACACCGCCTTCTACAATGAGCAGTTCTTC.

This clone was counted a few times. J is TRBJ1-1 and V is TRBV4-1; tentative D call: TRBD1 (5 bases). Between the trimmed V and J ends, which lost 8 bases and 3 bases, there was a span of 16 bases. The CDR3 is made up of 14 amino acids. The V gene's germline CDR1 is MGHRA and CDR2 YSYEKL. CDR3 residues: CASGPRALDTEAFF. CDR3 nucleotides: TGCGCCAGCGGCCCCAGGGCCCTGGACACTGAAGCTTTCTTT.

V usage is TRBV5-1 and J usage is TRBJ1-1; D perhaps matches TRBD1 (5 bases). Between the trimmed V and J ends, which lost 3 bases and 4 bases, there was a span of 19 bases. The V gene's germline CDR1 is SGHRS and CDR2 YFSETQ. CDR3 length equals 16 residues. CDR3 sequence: CASSSHLGAVGTEAFF. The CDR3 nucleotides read TGCGCCAGCAGCTCACACCTTGGGGCGGTGGGCACTGAAGCTTTCTTT.

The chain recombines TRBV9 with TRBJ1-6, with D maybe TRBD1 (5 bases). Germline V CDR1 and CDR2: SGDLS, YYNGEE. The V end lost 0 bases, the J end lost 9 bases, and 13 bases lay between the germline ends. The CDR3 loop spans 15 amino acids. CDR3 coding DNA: TGTGCCAGCAGCGTAGACGTCCGGGGGGGTTCACCCCTCCACTTT. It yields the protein CASSVDVRGGSPLHF. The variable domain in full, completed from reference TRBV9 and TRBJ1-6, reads DSGVTQTPKHLITATGQRVTLRCSPRSGDLSVYWYQQSLDQGLQFLIQYYNGEERAKGNILERFSAQQFPDLHSELNLSSLELGDSALYFCASSVDVRGGSPLHFGNGTRLTVT.